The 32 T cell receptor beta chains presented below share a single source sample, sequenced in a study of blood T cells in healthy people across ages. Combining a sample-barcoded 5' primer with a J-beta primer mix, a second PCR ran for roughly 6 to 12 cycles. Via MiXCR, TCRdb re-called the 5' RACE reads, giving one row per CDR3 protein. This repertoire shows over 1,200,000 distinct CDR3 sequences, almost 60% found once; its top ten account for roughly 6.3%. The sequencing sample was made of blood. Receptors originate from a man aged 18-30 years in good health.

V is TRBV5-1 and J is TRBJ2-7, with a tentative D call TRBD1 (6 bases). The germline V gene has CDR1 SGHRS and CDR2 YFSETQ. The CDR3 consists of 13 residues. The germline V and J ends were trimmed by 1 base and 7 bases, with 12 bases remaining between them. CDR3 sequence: CASSLIGQNEQYF. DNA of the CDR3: TGCGCCAGCAGCTTGATTGGACAGAATGAGCAGTACTTC.

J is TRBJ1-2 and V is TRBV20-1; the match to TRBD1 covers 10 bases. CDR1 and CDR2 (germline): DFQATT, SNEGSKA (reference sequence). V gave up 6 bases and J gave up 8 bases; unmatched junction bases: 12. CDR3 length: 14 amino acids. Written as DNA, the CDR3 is TGCAGTGCATTAAACGCCGGGACAGGGGACGGCTACACCTTC. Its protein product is CSALNAGTGDGYTF.

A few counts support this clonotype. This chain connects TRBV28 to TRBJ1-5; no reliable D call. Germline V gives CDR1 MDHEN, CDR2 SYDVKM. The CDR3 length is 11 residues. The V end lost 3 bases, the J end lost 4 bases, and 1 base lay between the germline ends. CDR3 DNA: TGTGCCAGCAGTTTTAATCAGCCCCAGCATTTT. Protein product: CASSFNQPQHF. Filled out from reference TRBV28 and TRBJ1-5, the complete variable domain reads DVKVTQSSRYLVKRTGEKVFLECVQDMDHENMFWYRQDPGLGLRLIYFSYDVKMKEKGDIPEGYSVSREKKERFSLILESASTNQTSMYLCASSFNQPQHFGDGTRLSIL.

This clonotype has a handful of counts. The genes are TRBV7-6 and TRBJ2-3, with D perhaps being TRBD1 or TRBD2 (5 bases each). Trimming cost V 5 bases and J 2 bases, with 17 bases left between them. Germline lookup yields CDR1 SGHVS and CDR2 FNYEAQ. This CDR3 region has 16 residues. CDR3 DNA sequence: TGTGCCAGCAGCCCCCGAGGGGCTAGGAACACAGATACGCAGTATTTT. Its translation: CASSPRGARNTDTQYF. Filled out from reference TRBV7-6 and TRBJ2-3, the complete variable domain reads GAGVSQSPRYKVTKRGQDVALRCDPISGHVSLYWYRQALGQGPEFLTYFNYEAQQDKSGLPNDRFSAERPEGSISTLTIQRTEQRDSAMYRCASSPRGARNTDTQYFGPGTRLTVL.

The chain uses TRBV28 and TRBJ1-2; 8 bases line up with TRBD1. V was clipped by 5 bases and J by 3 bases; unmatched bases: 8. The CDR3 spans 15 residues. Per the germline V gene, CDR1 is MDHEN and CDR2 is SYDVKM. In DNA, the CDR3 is TGTGCCAGCAGTCCCTCCTCAGGGGGCGACTATGGCTACACCTTC. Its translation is CASSPSSGGDYGYTF.

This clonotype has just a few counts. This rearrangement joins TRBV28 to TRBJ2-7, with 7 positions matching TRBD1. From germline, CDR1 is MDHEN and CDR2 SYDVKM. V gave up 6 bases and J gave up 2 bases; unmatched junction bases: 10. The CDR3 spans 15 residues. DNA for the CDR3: TGTGCCAGCAGCCCCCCAGGGGACAGCACCTACGAGCAGTACTTC. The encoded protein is CASSPPGDSTYEQYF.

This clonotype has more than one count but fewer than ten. CDR3 coding DNA: TGCAGCGTTCTCAGGATCGATACTGAAGCTTTCTTT. Translation gives CSVLRIDTEAFF. V usage is TRBV29-1 and J usage is TRBJ1-1; D unresolved. The germline V gene has CDR1 SQVTM and CDR2 ANQGSEA. Trimming removed 5 bases from V and 5 bases from J, with 12 bases in between. The CDR3 length is 12 residues.

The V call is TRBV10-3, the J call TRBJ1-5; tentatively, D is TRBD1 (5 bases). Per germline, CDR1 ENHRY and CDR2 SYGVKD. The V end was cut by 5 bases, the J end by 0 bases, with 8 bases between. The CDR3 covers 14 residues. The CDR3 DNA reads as TGTGCCATCAGTTGGGACGGTAGCAATCAGCCCCAGCATTTT. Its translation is CAISWDGSNQPQHF.

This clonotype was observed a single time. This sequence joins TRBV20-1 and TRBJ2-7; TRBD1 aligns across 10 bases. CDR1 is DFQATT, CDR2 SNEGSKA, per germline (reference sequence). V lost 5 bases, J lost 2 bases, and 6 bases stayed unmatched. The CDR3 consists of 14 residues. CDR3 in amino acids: CSAPRQGAAYEQYF. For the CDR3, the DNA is TGCAGTGCTCCCAGACAGGGGGCGGCCTACGAGCAGTACTTC.

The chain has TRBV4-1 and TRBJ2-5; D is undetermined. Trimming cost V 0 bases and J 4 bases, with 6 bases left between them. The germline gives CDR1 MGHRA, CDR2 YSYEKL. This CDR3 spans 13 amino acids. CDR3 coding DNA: TGCGCCAGCAGCCAAGAGATCGGAGAGACCCAGTACTTC. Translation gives CASSQEIGETQYF.

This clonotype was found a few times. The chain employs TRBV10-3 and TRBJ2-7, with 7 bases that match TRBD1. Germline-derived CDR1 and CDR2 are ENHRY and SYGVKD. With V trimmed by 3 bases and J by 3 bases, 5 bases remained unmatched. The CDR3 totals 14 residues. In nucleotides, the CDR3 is TGTGCCATCAGTGATCAGGACAGGAGCTACGAGCAGTACTTC. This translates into CAISDQDRSYEQYF.

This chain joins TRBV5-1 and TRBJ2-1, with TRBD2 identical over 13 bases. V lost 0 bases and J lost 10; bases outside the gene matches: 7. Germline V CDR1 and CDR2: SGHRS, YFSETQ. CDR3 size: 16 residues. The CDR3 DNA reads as TGCGCCAGCAGCTTGGGACTAGCGGGAGGCCCCCCCGAGCAGTTCTTC. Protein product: CASSLGLAGGPPEQFF.

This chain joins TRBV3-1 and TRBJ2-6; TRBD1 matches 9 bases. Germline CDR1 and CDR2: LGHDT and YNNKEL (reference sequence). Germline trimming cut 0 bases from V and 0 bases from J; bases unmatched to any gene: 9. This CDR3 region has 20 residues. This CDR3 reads CASSQDGRQGVISGANVLTF. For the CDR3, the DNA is TGTGCCAGCAGCCAAGATGGTAGACAGGGGGTTATCTCTGGGGCCAACGTCCTGACTTTC.

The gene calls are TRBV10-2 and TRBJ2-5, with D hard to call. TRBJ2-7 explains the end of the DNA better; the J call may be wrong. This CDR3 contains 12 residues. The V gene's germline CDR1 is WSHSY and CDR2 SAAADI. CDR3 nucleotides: TGCGCCAGCAGTGACTCTGCGGACGAGCAGTACTTC. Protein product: CASSDSADEQYF.

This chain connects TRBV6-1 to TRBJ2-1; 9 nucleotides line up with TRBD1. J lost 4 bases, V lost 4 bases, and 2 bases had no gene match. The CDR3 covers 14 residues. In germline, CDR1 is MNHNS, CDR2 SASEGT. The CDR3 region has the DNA TGTGCCAGCAGTGTGGGACAGGGATACAATGAGCAGTTCTTC. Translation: CASSVGQGYNEQFF.

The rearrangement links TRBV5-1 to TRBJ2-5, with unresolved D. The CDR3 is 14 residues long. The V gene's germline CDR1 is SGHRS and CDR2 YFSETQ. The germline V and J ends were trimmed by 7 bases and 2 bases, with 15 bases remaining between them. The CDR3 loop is CASSPPTTQETQYF. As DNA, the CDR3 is TGCGCCAGCTCTCCCCCAACGACACAAGAGACCCAGTACTTC.

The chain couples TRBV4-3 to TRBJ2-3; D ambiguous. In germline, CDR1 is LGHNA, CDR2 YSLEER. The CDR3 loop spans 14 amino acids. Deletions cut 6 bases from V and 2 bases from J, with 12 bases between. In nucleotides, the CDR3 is TGCGCCAGCAGAACGGATACCCACACAGATACGCAGTATTTT. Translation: CASRTDTHTDTQYF.

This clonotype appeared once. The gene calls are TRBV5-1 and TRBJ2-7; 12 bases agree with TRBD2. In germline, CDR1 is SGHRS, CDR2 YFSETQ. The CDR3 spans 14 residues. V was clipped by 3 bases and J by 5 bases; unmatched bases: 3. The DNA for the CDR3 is TGCGCCAGCAGCTGGACTAGCGGGACGAACGAGCAGTACTTC. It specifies CASSWTSGTNEQYF.

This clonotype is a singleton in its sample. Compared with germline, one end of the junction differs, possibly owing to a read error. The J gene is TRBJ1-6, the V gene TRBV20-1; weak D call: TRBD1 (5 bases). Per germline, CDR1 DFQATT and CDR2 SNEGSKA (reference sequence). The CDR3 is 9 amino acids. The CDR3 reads CSAGQALYF. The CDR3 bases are TGCAGTGCGGGGCAGGCCCTCTACTTT.

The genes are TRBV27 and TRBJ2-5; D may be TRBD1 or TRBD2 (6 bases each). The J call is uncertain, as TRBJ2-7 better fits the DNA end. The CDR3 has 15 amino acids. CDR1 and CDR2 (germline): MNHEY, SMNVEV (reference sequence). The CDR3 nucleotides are TGTGCCAGCAGTTTCCCGGGGGCGAATGGGTACGAGCAGTACTTC. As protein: CASSFPGANGYEQYF.

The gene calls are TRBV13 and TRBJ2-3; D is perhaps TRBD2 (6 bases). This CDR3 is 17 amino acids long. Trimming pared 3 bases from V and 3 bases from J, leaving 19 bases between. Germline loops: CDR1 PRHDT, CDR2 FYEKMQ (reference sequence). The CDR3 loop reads CASSFWRTGEVTDTQYF. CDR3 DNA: TGTGCCAGCAGCTTTTGGCGAACGGGAGAAGTAACAGATACGCAGTATTTT. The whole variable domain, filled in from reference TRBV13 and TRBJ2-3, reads AAGVIQSPRHLIKEKRETATLKCYPIPRHDTVYWYQQGPGQDPQFLISFYEKMQSDKGSIPDRFSAQQFSDYHSELNMSSLELGDSALYFCASSFWRTGEVTDTQYFGPGTRLTVL.

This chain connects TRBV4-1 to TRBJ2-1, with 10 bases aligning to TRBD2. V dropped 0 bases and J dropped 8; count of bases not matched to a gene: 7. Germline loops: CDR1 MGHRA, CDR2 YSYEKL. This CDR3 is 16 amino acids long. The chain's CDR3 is CASSQDGLAGVYEQFF. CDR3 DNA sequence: TGCGCCAGCAGCCAAGATGGGCTAGCGGGAGTCTATGAGCAGTTCTTC.

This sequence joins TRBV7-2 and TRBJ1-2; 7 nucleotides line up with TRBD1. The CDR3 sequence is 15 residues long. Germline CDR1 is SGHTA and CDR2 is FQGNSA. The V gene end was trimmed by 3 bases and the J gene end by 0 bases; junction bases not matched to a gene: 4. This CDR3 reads CASSFQGEANYGYTF. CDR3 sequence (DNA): TGTGCCAGCAGCTTTCAGGGGGAAGCTAACTATGGCTACACCTTC.

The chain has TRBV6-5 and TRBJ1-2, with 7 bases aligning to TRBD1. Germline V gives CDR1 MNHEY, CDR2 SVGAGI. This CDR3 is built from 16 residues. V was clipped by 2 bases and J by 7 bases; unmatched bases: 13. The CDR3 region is CASSYPGEQGRSGYTF. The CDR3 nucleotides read TGTGCCAGCAGTTACCCAGGGGAACAGGGGAGAAGTGGCTACACCTTC.

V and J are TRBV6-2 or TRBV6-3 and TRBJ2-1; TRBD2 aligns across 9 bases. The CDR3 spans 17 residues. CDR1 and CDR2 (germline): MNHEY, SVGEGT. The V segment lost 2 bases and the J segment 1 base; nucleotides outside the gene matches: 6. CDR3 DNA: TGTGCCAGCAGTTACCATCCGCGGGAGGGATCCTACAATGAGCAGTTCTTC. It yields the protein CASSYHPREGSYNEQFF.

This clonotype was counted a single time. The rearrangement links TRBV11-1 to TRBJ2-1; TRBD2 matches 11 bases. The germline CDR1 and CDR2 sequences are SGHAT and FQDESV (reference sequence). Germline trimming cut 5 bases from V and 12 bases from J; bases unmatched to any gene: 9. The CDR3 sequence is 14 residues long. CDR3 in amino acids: CASSQRGTSGLQFF. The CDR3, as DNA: TGTGCCAGCAGCCAACGCGGGACTAGCGGTTTGCAGTTCTTC.

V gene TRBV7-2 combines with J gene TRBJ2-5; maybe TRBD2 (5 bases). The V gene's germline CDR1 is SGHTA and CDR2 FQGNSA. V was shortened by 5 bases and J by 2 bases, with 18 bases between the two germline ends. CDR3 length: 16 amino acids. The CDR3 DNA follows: TGTGCCAGCAGCCCCCTTCCCGACGGACTTCAAGAGACCCAGTACTTC. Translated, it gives CASSPLPDGLQETQYF.

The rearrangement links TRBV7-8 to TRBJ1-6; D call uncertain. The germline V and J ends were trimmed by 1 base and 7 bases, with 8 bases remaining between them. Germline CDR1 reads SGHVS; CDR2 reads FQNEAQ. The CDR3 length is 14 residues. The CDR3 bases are TGTGCCAGCAGCTTAGGGACCTTCAATTCACCCCTCCACTTT. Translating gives CASSLGTFNSPLHF.

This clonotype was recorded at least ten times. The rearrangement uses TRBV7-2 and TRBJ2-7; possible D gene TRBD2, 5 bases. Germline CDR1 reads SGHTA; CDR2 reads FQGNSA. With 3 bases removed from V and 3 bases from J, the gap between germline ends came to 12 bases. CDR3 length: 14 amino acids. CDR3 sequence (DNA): TGTGCCAGCAGCTTGGAACTAGGTCGCTACGAGCAGTACTTC. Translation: CASSLELGRYEQYF. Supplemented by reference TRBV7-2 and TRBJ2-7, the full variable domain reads GAGVSQSPSNKVTEKGKDVELRCDPISGHTALYWYRQSLGQGLEFLIYFQGNSAPDKSGLPSDRFSAERTGGSVSTLTIQRTQQEDSAVYLCASSLELGRYEQYFGPGTRLTVT.

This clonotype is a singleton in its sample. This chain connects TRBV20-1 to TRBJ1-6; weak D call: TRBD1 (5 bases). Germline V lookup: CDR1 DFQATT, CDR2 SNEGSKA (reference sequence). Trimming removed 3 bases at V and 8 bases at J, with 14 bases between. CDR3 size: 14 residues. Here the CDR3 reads CSARERPGYSPLHF. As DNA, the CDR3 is TGCAGTGCTAGGGAGAGGCCAGGGTATTCACCCCTCCACTTT.

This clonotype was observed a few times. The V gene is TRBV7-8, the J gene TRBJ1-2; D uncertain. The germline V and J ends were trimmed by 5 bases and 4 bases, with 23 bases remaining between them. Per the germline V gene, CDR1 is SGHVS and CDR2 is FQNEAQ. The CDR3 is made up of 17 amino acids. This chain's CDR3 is CASSIRAIGVAGYGYTF. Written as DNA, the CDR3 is TGTGCCAGCAGCATCCGAGCCATCGGAGTCGCGGGCTATGGCTACACCTTC. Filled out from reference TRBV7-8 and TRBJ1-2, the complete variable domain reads GAGVSQSPRYKVAKRGQDVALRCDPISGHVSLFWYQQALGQGPEFLTYFQNEAQLDKSGLPSDRFFAERPEGSVSTLKIQRTQQEDSAVYLCASSIRAIGVAGYGYTFGSGTRLTVV.

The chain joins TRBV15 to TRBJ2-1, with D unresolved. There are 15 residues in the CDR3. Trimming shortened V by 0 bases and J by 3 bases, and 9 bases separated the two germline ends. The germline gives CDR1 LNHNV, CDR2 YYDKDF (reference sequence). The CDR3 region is CATSRDRAGYNEQFF. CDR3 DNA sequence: TGTGCCACCAGCAGAGATAGGGCTGGCTACAATGAGCAGTTCTTC.